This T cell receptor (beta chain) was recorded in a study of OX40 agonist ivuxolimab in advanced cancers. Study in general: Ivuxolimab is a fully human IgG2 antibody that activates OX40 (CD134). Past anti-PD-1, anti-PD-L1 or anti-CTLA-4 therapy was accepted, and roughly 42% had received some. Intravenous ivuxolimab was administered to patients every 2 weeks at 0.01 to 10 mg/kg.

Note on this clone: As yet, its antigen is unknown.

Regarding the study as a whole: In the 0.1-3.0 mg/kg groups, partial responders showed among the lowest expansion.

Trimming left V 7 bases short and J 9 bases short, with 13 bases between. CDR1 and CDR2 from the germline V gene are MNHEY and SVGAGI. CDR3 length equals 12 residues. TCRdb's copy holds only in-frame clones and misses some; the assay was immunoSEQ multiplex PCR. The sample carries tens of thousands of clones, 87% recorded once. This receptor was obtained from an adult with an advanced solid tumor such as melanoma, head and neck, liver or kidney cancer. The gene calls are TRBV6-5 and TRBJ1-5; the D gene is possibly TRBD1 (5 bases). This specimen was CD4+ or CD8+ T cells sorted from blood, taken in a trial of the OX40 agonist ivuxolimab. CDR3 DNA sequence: TGTGCCAGCAAGGAGGGACGGGGGCCCCAGCATTTT. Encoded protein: CASKEGRGPQHF.